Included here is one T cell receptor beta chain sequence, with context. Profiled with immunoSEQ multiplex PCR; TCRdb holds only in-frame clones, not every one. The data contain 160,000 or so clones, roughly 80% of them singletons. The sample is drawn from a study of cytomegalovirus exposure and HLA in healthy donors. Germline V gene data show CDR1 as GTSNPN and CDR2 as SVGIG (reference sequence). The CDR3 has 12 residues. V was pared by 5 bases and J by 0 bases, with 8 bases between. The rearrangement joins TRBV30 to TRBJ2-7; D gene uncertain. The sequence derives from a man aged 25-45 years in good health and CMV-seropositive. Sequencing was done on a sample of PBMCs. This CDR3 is CAWGAFSYEQYF. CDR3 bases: TGTGCCTGGGGTGCGTTCTCCTACGAGCAGTACTTC.